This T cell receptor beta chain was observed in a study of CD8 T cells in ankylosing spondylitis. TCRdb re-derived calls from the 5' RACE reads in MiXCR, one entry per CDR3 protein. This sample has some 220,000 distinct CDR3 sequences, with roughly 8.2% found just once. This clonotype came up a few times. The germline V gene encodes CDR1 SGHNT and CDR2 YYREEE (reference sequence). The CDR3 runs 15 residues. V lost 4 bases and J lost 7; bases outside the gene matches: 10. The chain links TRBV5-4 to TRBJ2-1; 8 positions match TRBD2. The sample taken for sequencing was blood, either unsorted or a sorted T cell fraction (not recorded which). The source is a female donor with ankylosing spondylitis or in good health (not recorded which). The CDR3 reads CASSAGLDKANEQFF. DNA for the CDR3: TGTGCCAGCAGCGCGGGACTAGATAAGGCGAATGAGCAGTTCTTC.